Each of the 2 T cell receptor beta chains below was sequenced from the same sample in a study of early T cells in non-severe SARS-CoV-2 infection. One entry per CDR3 protein, called by TCRdb with MiXCR from the 5' RACE reads. Of 75,000 to 80,000 distinct CDR3 sequences listed, less than 20% were seen once; the top ten hold 2.5% to 3%. Specimen: whole blood. The receptors derive from an adult who was a healthcare worker with PCR-confirmed SARS-CoV-2 infection or an uninfected control (not recorded which).

This chain joins TRBV12-3 or TRBV12-4 and TRBJ1-1; unclear D gene. Trimming left V 2 bases short and J 1 base short, with 5 bases between. The CDR3 has 13 residues. The CDR3: CASSLKRNTEAFF. The DNA for the CDR3 is TGTGCCAGCAGTTTAAAGAGGAACACTGAAGCTTTCTTT.

This clonotype was recorded a few times. The J gene is TRBJ1-6, the V gene TRBV4-2, with D perhaps TRBD1 (6 bases). Between the trimmed V and J ends, which lost 8 bases and 8 bases, there was a span of 16 bases. Germline V gene data show CDR1 as LGHNA and CDR2 as YNFKEQ. The CDR3 is made up of 14 amino acids. CDR3 region: CASSRAGDDSPLHF. CDR3 nucleotides: TGTGCCAGCTCAAGGGCAGGGGACGATTCACCCCTCCACTTT.